These T cell receptor beta chains were read from a single sample in a study of blood T cell repertoires in COVID-19. The repertoire was sequenced with immunoSEQ multiplex PCR; TCRdb's copy has only in-frame clones and lacks some. Here the sample spans 140,000 or so clones, about 79% being singletons. Sequenced material: peripheral blood. The receptors shown here come from a man aged 60-69 years with active or convalescent COVID-19. The CDR3 runs from the conserved cysteine through the conserved F or W. Fields, in order: CDR3 protein, CDR3 DNA, clone size, J gene, V gene, D gene. A D gene is named only where the DNA matches it firmly. Size is stated for part of the rows, as once, few or many counts, or as a class when the clone is expanded.

cdr3_aa: CASSQVSGQARGYTF
cdr3_nt: TGCGCCAGCAGCCAAGTATCTGGGCAGGCCCGGGGCTACACCTTC
clone_size: .
j_call: TRBJ1-2
v_call: TRBV4-1
d_call: .

cdr3_aa: CSVAGTGNEAFF
cdr3_nt: TGCAGCGTCGCCGGGACAGGTAATGAAGCTTTCTTT
clone_size: few
j_call: TRBJ1-1
v_call: TRBV29-1
d_call: TRBD1

cdr3_aa: CASSIGTGGFYEQYF
cdr3_nt: TGTGCCAGTAGTATTGGGACAGGGGGTTTTTACGAGCAGTACTTC
clone_size: .
j_call: TRBJ2-7
v_call: TRBV19
d_call: TRBD1

cdr3_aa: CASSPGRTGGNTIYF
cdr3_nt: TGTGCCAGCTCACCTGGACGGACAGGAGGAAACACCATATATTTT
clone_size: few
j_call: TRBJ1-3
v_call: TRBV18
d_call: TRBD1

cdr3_aa: CASSSGTSNTEAFF
cdr3_nt: TGTGCCAGCAGCTCCGGGACTTCAAACACTGAAGCTTTCTTT
clone_size: .
j_call: TRBJ1-1
v_call: TRBV9
d_call: .

cdr3_aa: CASSAWTAPGTEAFF
cdr3_nt: TGTGCCAGCAGCGCTTGGACAGCGCCGGGGACTGAAGCTTTCTTT
clone_size: .
j_call: TRBJ1-1
v_call: TRBV7-2
d_call: .

cdr3_aa: CASSSPFADTEAFF
cdr3_nt: TGTGCCAGCAGCTCGCCGTTTGCGGACACTGAAGCTTTCTTT
clone_size: .
j_call: TRBJ1-1
v_call: TRBV5-6
d_call: .

cdr3_aa: CACASRGNQPQHF
cdr3_nt: TGTGCCTGTGCATCCAGGGGCAATCAGCCCCAGCATTTT
clone_size: .
j_call: TRBJ1-5
v_call: TRBV30
d_call: .

cdr3_aa: CASRPMGRYSDTQYF
cdr3_nt: TGTGCCAGCAGGCCCATGGGGAGATATTCAGATACGCAGTATTTT
clone_size: .
j_call: TRBJ2-3
v_call: TRBV6-6
d_call: .

cdr3_aa: CASRLQLNTEAFF
cdr3_nt: TGTGCCAGCAGATTACAGTTGAACACTGAAGCTTTCTTT
clone_size: .
j_call: TRBJ1-1
v_call: TRBV7-8
d_call: .

cdr3_aa: CASSPNRGNTEAFF
cdr3_nt: TGTGCCAGCAGCCCTAACCGGGGGAACACTGAAGCTTTCTTT
clone_size: .
j_call: TRBJ1-1
v_call: TRBV6-2/TRBV6-3
d_call: .

cdr3_aa: CAIRATGLNTEAFF
cdr3_nt: TGTGCCATCAGGGCGACAGGCTTGAACACTGAAGCTTTCTTT
clone_size: .
j_call: TRBJ1-1
v_call: TRBV10-3
d_call: .

cdr3_aa: CASSHLKDRATGELFF
cdr3_nt: TGTGCCAGCAGCCACCTCAAGGACAGGGCCACCGGGGAGCTGTTTTTT
clone_size: .
j_call: TRBJ2-2
v_call: TRBV14
d_call: TRBD1

cdr3_aa: CASSLGQGALIRTEAFF
cdr3_nt: TGCGCCAGCAGCTTGGGACAGGGGGCGTTAATACGCACTGAAGCTTTCTTT
clone_size: .
j_call: TRBJ1-1
v_call: TRBV5-1
d_call: TRBD1

cdr3_aa: CAISERQGGYTF
cdr3_nt: TGTGCCATCAGTGAGCGACAGGGTGGCTACACCTTC
clone_size: .
j_call: TRBJ1-2
v_call: TRBV10-3
d_call: TRBD1

cdr3_aa: CASSPVIRSGTGHTGELFF
cdr3_nt: TGTGCCAGCAGCCCCGTGATAAGGTCCGGGACAGGACACACCGGGGAGCTGTTTTTT
clone_size: .
j_call: TRBJ2-2
v_call: TRBV7-6
d_call: TRBD1

cdr3_aa: CSVWHVNTEAFF
cdr3_nt: TGCAGCGTGTGGCACGTGAACACTGAAGCTTTCTTT
clone_size: once
j_call: TRBJ1-1
v_call: TRBV29-1
d_call: .

cdr3_aa: CASSPRQGYGYTF
cdr3_nt: TGTGCCAGCAGTCCGAGACAGGGGTATGGCTACACCTTC
clone_size: .
j_call: TRBJ1-2
v_call: TRBV28
d_call: TRBD1

cdr3_aa: CASSAGSSSYNEQFF
cdr3_nt: TGTGCCAGCAGTGCGGGCTCTTCATCCTACAATGAGCAGTTCTTC
clone_size: .
j_call: TRBJ2-1
v_call: TRBV27
d_call: .

cdr3_aa: CASSPSSVLETEAFF
cdr3_nt: TGTGCCAGCAGCCCCTCTTCGGTATTAGAGACTGAAGCTTTCTTT
clone_size: .
j_call: TRBJ1-1
v_call: TRBV7-2
d_call: .

cdr3_aa: CASSLVTGATSSYEQYF
cdr3_nt: TGTGCCAGCAGCTTAGTTACAGGGGCCACGAGCTCCTACGAGCAGTACTTC
clone_size: .
j_call: TRBJ2-7
v_call: TRBV7-2
d_call: TRBD1

cdr3_aa: CASSLTATNEKLFF
cdr3_nt: TGCGCCAGCAGCCTGACAGCAACTAATGAAAAACTGTTTTTT
clone_size: once
j_call: TRBJ1-4
v_call: TRBV4-3
d_call: .

cdr3_aa: CASSDRGNEKLFF
cdr3_nt: TGTGCCAGTAGTGACAGGGGAAATGAAAAACTGTTTTTT
clone_size: .
j_call: TRBJ1-4
v_call: TRBV19
d_call: TRBD1

cdr3_aa: CASSLGPPLRGGMDEQFF
cdr3_nt: TGCGCCAGCAGCTTGGGGCCGCCTTTGCGGGGGGGCATGGATGAGCAGTTCTTC
clone_size: .
j_call: TRBJ2-1
v_call: TRBV5-1
d_call: TRBD2

cdr3_aa: CASSSRQGTGELFF
cdr3_nt: TGTGCCAGCAGCTCAAGACAGGGTACCGGGGAGCTGTTTTTT
clone_size: .
j_call: TRBJ2-2
v_call: TRBV7-9
d_call: TRBD1

cdr3_aa: CASSQGQYYEQYF
cdr3_nt: TGTGCCAGCAGCCAAGGACAGTATTACGAGCAGTACTTC
clone_size: .
j_call: TRBJ2-7
v_call: TRBV14
d_call: .

cdr3_aa: CASSPSGGSHTDTQYF
cdr3_nt: TGTGCCAGCAGCCCCAGCGGGGGTAGTCACACAGATACGCAGTATTTT
clone_size: .
j_call: TRBJ2-3
v_call: TRBV11-3
d_call: TRBD2

cdr3_aa: CASSPTPRRRGGPIYEQFF
cdr3_nt: TGTGCCAGCAGCCCCACTCCCCGGCGGCGGGGGGGGCCTATCTATGAGCAGTTCTTC
clone_size: .
j_call: TRBJ2-1
v_call: TRBV7-9
d_call: TRBD2

cdr3_aa: CASSRALDRGSQPQHF
cdr3_nt: TGTGCCAGTAGCAGGGCACTTGACAGGGGAAGTCAGCCCCAGCATTTT
clone_size: .
j_call: TRBJ1-5
v_call: TRBV19
d_call: TRBD1

cdr3_aa: CASILLGRGHTEAFF
cdr3_nt: TGTGCCAGCATCTTACTCGGCAGGGGGCACACTGAAGCTTTCTTT
clone_size: .
j_call: TRBJ1-1
v_call: TRBV6-5
d_call: TRBD1

cdr3_aa: CASQQGLREKLFF
cdr3_nt: TGTGCCAGCCAGCAGGGGCTTAGAGAAAAACTGTTTTTT
clone_size: .
j_call: TRBJ1-4
v_call: TRBV6-5
d_call: .

cdr3_aa: CASPGTSGGAADTQYF
cdr3_nt: TGTGCCAGCCCCGGGACTAGCGGGGGGGCGGCAGATACGCAGTATTTT
clone_size: .
j_call: TRBJ2-3
v_call: TRBV25-1
d_call: TRBD2

cdr3_aa: CASSRDWSDTQYF
cdr3_nt: TGTGCCAGCAGCCGCGACTGGTCAGATACGCAGTATTTT
clone_size: .
j_call: TRBJ2-3
v_call: TRBV7-9
d_call: .

cdr3_aa: CASSLGYSSNQPQHF
cdr3_nt: TGCGCCAGCAGCTTGGGTTACAGTAGCAATCAGCCCCAGCATTTT
clone_size: few
j_call: TRBJ1-5
v_call: TRBV5-1
d_call: .

cdr3_aa: CASSLGASGRSDTQYF
cdr3_nt: TGCGCCAGCAGCTTAGGGGCTAGCGGGAGGTCAGATACGCAGTATTTT
clone_size: .
j_call: TRBJ2-3
v_call: TRBV4-1
d_call: TRBD2

cdr3_aa: CASSLGSGNAFF
cdr3_nt: TGTGCCAGCAGCTTGGGGTCAGGGAATGCTTTCTTT
clone_size: .
j_call: TRBJ1-1
v_call: TRBV5-6
d_call: .

cdr3_aa: CASSTPGLAGVNEQFF
cdr3_nt: TGCGCCAGCTCCACCCCGGGACTAGCGGGAGTTAATGAGCAGTTCTTC
clone_size: .
j_call: TRBJ2-1
v_call: TRBV4-3
d_call: TRBD2

cdr3_aa: CASSLSGGIEKLFF
cdr3_nt: TGTGCCAGCAGTTTATCGGGAGGGATTGAAAAACTGTTTTTT
clone_size: .
j_call: TRBJ1-4
v_call: TRBV27
d_call: .

cdr3_aa: CASSEGGQGNSPLHF
cdr3_nt: TGTGCCAGCAGCGAAGGGGGACAGGGTAATTCACCCCTCCACTTT
clone_size: .
j_call: TRBJ1-6
v_call: TRBV9
d_call: TRBD1

cdr3_aa: CAWKINYGYTF
cdr3_nt: TGTGCCTGGAAAATAAACTATGGCTACACCTTC
clone_size: .
j_call: TRBJ1-2
v_call: TRBV30
d_call: .

cdr3_aa: CASTTNRYSNQPQHF
cdr3_nt: TGTGCCAGTACTACGAACAGGTATAGCAATCAGCCCCAGCATTTT
clone_size: .
j_call: TRBJ1-5
v_call: TRBV19
d_call: .

cdr3_aa: CASSQDGGGGETQYF
cdr3_nt: TGTGCCAGCAGCCAAGACGGCGGGGGCGGGGAGACCCAGTACTTC
clone_size: .
j_call: TRBJ2-5
v_call: TRBV14
d_call: .

cdr3_aa: CASSLMGGQIMNSEAFF
cdr3_nt: TGCGCCAGCAGCTTGATGGGGGGGCAAATCATGAACTCTGAAGCTTTCTTT
clone_size: .
j_call: TRBJ1-1
v_call: TRBV5-1
d_call: .

cdr3_aa: CASRGTGEVSGYTF
cdr3_nt: TGTGCCAGCAGAGGAACAGGGGAAGTGTCTGGCTACACCTTC
clone_size: .
j_call: TRBJ1-2
v_call: TRBV6-5
d_call: TRBD1

cdr3_aa: CASSGGVGTEAFF
cdr3_nt: TGTGCCAGCAGCGGGGGGGTTGGCACTGAAGCTTTCTTT
clone_size: .
j_call: TRBJ1-1
v_call: TRBV5-6
d_call: .

cdr3_aa: CASRKDRSRNTIYF
cdr3_nt: TGTGCCAGTAGAAAAGACAGGTCTCGAAACACCATATATTTT
clone_size: .
j_call: TRBJ1-3
v_call: TRBV19
d_call: .

cdr3_aa: CASSQGQVSQPQHF
cdr3_nt: TGCGCCAGCAGCCAAGGGCAGGTAAGTCAGCCCCAGCATTTT
clone_size: few
j_call: TRBJ1-5
v_call: TRBV4-1
d_call: .